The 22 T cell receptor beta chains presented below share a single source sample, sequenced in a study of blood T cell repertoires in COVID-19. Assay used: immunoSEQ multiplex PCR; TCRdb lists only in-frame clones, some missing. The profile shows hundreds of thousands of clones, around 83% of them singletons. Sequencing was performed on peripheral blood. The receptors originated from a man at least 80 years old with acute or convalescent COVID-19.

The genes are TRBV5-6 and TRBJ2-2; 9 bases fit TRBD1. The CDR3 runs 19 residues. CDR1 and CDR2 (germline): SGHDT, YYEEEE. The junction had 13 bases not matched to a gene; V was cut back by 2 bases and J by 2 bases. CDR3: CASSFYFRTGAINTGELFF. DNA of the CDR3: TGTGCCAGCAGCTTTTATTTTCGGACAGGGGCTATTAACACCGGGGAGCTGTTTTTT.

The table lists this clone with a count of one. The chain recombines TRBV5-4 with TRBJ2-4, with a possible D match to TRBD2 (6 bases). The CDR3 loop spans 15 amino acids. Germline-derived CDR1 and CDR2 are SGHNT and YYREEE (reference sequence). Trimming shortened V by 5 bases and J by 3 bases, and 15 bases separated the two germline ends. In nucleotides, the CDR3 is TGTGCCAGCAGTCTCGGAGGGCTTGTCAAAAACATTCAGTACTTC. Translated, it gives CASSLGGLVKNIQYF.

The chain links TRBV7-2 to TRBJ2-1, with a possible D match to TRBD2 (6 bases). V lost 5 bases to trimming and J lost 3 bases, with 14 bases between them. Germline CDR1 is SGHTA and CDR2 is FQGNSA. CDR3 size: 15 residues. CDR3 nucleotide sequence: TGTGCCAGCAGCGCCCGGGACTCCTTCTACAATGAGCAGTTCTTC. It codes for CASSARDSFYNEQFF.

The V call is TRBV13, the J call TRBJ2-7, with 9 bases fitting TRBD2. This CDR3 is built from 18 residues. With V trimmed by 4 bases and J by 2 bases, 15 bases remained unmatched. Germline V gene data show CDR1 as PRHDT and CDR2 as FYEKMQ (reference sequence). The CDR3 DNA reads TGTGCCAGCAGCTCACCCCCCCGCTACGCGGGAGGGCCCTACGAGCAGTACTTC. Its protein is CASSSPPRYAGGPYEQYF.

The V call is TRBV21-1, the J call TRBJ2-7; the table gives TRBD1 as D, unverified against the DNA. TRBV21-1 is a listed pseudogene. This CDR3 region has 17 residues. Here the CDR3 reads CASSPYEGADVIYEQYF. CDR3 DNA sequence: TGTGCCAGCAGCCCTTACGAAGGGGCAGATGTTATCTACGAGCAGTACTTC.

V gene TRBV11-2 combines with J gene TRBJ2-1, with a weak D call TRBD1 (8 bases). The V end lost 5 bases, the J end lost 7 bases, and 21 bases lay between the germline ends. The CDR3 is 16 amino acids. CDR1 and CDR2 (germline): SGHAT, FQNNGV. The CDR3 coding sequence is TGTGCCAGCAGCCCCCGACAGGGGAGGGGGAGGAATGAGCAGTTCTTC. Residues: CASSPRQGRGRNEQFF.

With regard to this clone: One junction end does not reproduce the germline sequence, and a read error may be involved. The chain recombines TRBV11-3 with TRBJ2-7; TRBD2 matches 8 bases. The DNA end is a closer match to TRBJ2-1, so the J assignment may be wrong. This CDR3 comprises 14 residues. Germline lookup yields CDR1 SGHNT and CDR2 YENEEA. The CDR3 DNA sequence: TGTGCCTGCAGCCCTCAGGCGCGGGAGGATGAGCAGTTCTTC. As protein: CACSPQAREDEQFF.

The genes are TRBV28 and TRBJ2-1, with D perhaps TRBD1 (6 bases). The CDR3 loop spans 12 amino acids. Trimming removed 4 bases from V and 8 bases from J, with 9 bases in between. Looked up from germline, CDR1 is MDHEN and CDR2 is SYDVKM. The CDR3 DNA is TGTGCCAGCAGTTACAGGGTCCATGAGCAGTTCTTC. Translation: CASSYRVHEQFF.

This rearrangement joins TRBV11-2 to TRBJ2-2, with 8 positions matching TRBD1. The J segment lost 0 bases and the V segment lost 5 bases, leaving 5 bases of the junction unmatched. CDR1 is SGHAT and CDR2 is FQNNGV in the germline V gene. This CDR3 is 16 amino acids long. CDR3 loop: CASSPQGAANTGELFF. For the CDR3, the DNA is TGTGCCAGCAGCCCGCAGGGGGCAGCGAACACCGGGGAGCTGTTTTTT.

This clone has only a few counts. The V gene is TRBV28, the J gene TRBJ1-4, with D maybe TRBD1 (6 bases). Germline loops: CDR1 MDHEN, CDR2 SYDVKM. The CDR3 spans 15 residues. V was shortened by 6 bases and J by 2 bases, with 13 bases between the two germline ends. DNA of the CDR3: TGTGCCAGCAGCCAAGGGGGGGGCACTAATGAAAAACTGTTTTTT. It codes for CASSQGGGTNEKLFF.

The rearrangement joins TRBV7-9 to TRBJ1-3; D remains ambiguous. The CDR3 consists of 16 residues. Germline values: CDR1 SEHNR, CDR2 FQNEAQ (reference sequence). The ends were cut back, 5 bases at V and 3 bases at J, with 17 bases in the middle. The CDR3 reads CASSPGFFSSGNTIYF. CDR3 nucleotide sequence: TGTGCCAGCAGCCCCGGGTTCTTCTCGAGTGGAAACACCATATATTTT.

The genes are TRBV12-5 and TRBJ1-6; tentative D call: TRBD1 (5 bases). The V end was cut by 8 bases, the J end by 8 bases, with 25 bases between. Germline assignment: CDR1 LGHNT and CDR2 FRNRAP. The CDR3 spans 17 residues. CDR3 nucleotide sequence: TGTGCTAGTTCTATCAGGGCGTCTAAGGTATACTATTCACCCCTCCACTTT. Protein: CASSIRASKVYYSPLHF. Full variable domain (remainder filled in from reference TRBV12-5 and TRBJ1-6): DARVTQTPRHKVTEMGQEVTMRCQPILGHNTVFWYRQTMMQGLELLAYFRNRAPLDDSGMPKDRFSAEMPDATLATLKIQPSEPRDSAVYFCASSIRASKVYYSPLHFGNGTRLTVT.

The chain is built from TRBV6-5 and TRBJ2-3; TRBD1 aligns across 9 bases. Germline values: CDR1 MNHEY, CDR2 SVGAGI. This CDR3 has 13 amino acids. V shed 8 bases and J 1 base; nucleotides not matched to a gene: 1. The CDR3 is CASRDRGTDTQYF. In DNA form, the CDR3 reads TGTGCCAGCCGGGACAGGGGCACAGATACGCAGTATTTT.

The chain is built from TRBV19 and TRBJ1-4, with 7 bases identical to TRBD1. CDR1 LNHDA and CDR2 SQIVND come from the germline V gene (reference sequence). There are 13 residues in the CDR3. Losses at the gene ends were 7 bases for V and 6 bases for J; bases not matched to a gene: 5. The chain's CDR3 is CASKTGTDEKLFF. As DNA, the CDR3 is TGTGCCAGTAAGACAGGGACGGATGAAAAACTGTTTTTT.

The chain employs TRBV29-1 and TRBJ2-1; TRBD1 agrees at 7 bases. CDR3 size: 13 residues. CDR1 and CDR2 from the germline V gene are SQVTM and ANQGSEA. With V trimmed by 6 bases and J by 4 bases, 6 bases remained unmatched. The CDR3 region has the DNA TGCAGCGTCCGGACAGGTGGTTACAATGAGCAGTTCTTC. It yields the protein CSVRTGGYNEQFF.

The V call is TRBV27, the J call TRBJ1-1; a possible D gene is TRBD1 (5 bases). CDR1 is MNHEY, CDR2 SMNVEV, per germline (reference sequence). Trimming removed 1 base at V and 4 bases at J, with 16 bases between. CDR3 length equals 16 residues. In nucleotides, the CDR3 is TGTGCCAGCAGTTTATTTCTCGTAAGGGGTGGCACTGAAGCTTTCTTT. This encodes CASSLFLVRGGTEAFF.

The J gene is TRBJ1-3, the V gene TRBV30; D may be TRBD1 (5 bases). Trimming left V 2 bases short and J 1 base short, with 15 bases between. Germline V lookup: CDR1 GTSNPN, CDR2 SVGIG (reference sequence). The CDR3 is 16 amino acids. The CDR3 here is CAWSTWEGRSGNTIYF. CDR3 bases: TGTGCCTGGAGTACCTGGGAGGGGAGGTCTGGAAACACCATATATTTT.

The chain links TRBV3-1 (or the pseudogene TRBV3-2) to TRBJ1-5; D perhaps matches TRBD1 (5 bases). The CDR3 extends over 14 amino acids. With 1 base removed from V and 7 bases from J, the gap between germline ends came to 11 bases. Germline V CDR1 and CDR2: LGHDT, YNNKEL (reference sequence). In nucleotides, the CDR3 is TGTGCCAGCAGCCAAGGAAGGGGTGGCCAGCCCCAGCATTTT. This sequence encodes CASSQGRGGQPQHF.

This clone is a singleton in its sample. CDR3: CASSRALAGGNEQFF. Written as DNA, the CDR3 is TGCGCCAGCAGCCGAGCACTAGCGGGAGGGAATGAGCAGTTCTTC. The V call is TRBV5-1, the J call TRBJ2-1, with 13 bases lining up with TRBD2. V trimming: 4 bases; J trimming: 7 bases; junction bases outside the gene matches: 5. The V gene's germline CDR1 is SGHRS and CDR2 YFSETQ. This CDR3 has 15 residues.

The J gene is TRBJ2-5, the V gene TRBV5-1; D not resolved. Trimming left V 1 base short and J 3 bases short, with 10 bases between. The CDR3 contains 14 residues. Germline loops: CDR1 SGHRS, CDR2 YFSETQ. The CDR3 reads CASSLSIAEETQYF. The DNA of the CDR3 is TGCGCCAGCAGCTTGTCCATAGCCGAAGAGACCCAGTACTTC.

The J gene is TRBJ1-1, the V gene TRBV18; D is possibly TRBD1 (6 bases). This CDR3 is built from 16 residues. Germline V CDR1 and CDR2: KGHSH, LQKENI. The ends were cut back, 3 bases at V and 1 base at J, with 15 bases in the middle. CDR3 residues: CASSPLGGRGNTEAFF. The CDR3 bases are TGTGCCAGCTCACCTCTCGGGGGGCGGGGGAACACTGAAGCTTTCTTT.

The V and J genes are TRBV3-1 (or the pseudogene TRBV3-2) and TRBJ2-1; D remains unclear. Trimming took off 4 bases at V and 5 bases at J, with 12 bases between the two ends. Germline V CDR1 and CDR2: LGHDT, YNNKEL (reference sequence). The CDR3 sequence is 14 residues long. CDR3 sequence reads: CASSRGTFDNEQFF. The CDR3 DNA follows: TGTGCCAGCAGCCGAGGCACTTTCGACAATGAGCAGTTCTTC.